The next 8 T cell receptor beta chains were all read from a single sample in a study of Ad26.COV2.S vaccination and SARS-CoV-2 variants. Data came from immunoSEQ multiplex PCR; TCRdb stores just in-frame clones and leaves some out. This table has hundreds of thousands of clones, 89% appearing once. The treatment was: about 20 received Ad26.COV2.S at low or high dose, single or two shots; roughly 5 received placebo; per-sample allocation not given. Samples were taken on day 63 after the first vaccine or placebo injection. The sample in question was peripheral blood, obtained in a trial of Ad26.COV2.S vaccine versus placebo. These receptors all come from a person aged 18 to 59 who received the Ad26.COV2.S COVID-19 vaccine or a placebo.

The chain combines TRBV6-5 with TRBJ2-7; 8 bases align to TRBD2. Trimming took 6 bases from V and 0 from J; bases not matched to a gene: 4. This CDR3 has 14 amino acids. Germline V gene lookup returns CDR1 MNHEY and CDR2 SVGAGI. CDR3 DNA sequence: TGTGCCAGCAGCCAAAGCGGGAGCTCCTACGAGCAGTACTTC. As protein: CASSQSGSSYEQYF.

This chain joins TRBV11-3 and TRBJ1-1; a weak D match, TRBD1 (6 bases). Germline CDR1 is SGHNT and CDR2 is YENEEA. Deletions cut 4 bases from V and 9 bases from J, with 12 bases between. The CDR3 sequence is 12 residues long. This CDR3 is CASSSDRDKAFF. In nucleotides, the CDR3 is TGTGCCAGCAGCTCCGACCGGGACAAAGCTTTCTTT.

The rearrangement joins TRBV5-5 to TRBJ2-1; 7 positions agree with TRBD1. The CDR3 spans 16 residues. The junction had 13 bases not matched to a gene; V was cut back by 5 bases and J by 5 bases. Per the germline V gene, CDR1 is SGHKS and CDR2 is YYEKEE (reference sequence). CDR3 sequence (DNA): TGTGCCAGCAGTAATGTTGGGGACAGACTAAACAATGAGCAGTTCTTC. This codes for CASSNVGDRLNNEQFF.

The chain joins TRBV6-5 to TRBJ2-3; D might be TRBD1 (5 bases). Trimming left V 3 bases short and J 5 bases short, with 9 bases between. Germline-derived CDR1 and CDR2 are MNHEY and SVGAGI. The CDR3 runs to 13 residues. The CDR3 DNA is TGTGCCAGCAGTTATAACAGGCTAGATACGCAGTATTTT. It codes for CASSYNRLDTQYF.

The J gene is TRBJ2-7, the V gene TRBV5-1, with 9 bases that match TRBD1. Germline values: CDR1 SGHRS, CDR2 YFSETQ. CDR3 length: 14 residues. After removal of 4 bases from V and 4 bases from J, the junction contained 6 bases not matched to a gene. The CDR3 DNA is TGCGCCAGCAGCCCCGGACAGGGGAATTACGAGCAGTACTTC. Residues: CASSPGQGNYEQYF.

The chain is built from TRBV7-9 and TRBJ1-5; unclear D gene. The CDR3 has 13 amino acids. Germline V gene sequence: CDR1 SEHNR, CDR2 FQNEAQ (reference sequence). The ends were cut back, 2 bases at V and 7 bases at J, with 9 bases in the middle. CDR3 residues: CASSLISGQPQHF. The CDR3, as DNA: TGTGCCAGCAGCTTAATTTCGGGCCAGCCCCAGCATTTT.

This clone appeared a few times. The rearrangement links TRBV5-1 to TRBJ2-5; 12 nucleotides agree with TRBD1. This CDR3 is 17 amino acids long. CDR1 is SGHRS and CDR2 is YFSETQ in the germline V gene. Trimming removed 2 bases from V and 5 bases from J; junction bases left unmatched: 10. CDR3 in DNA: TGCGCCAGCAGCTTTCAATCTCGGGACAGGGGGCAGGAGACCCAGTACTTC. Protein sequence: CASSFQSRDRGQETQYF. Drawing the rest from reference TRBV5-1 and TRBJ2-5, the complete variable domain is KAGVTQTPRYLIKTRGQQVTLSCSPISGHRSVSWYQQTPGQGLQFLFEYFSETQRNKGNFPGRFSGRQFSNSRSEMNVSTLELGDSALYLCASSFQSRDRGQETQYFGPGTRLLVL.

The genes are TRBV7-2 and TRBJ2-5, with 11 bases fitting TRBD2. Germline CDR1 reads SGHTA; CDR2 reads FQGNSA. The CDR3 is made up of 15 amino acids. Trimming took 6 bases from V and 5 from J; bases not matched to a gene: 8. The CDR3 is CASRVSGGAWETQYF. The DNA for the CDR3 is TGTGCCAGCAGGGTTAGCGGGGGGGCCTGGGAGACCCAGTACTTC.